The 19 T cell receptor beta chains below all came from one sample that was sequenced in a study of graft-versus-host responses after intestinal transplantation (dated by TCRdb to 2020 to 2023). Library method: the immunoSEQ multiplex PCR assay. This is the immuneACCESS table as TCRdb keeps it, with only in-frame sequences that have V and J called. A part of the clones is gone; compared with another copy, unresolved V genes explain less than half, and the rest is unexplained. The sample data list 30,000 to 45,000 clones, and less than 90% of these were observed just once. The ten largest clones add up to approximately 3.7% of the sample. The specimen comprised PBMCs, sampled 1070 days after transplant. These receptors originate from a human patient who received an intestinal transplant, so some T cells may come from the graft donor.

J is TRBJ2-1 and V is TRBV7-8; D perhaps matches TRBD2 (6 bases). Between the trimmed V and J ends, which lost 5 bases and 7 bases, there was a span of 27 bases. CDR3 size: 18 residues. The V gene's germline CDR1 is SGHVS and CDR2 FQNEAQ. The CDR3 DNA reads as TGTGCCAGCAGCCCGAGCCAGGTTGCGGGGAGGAGGTGGAATGAGCAGTTCTTC. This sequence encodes CASSPSQVAGRRWNEQFF.

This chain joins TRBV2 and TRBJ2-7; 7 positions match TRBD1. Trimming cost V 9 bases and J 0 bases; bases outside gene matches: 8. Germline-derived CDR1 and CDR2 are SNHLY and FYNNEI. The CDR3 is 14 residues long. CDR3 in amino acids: CARQGSLNSYEQYF. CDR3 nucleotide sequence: TGTGCCAGACAGGGGTCCTTAAACTCCTACGAGCAGTACTTC. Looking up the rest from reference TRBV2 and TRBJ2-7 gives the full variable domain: EPEVTQTPSHQVTQMGQEVILRCVPISNHLYFYWYRQILGQKVEFLVSFYNNEISEKSEIFDDQFSVERPDGSNFTLKIRSTKLEDSAMYFCARQGSLNSYEQYFGPGTRLTVT.

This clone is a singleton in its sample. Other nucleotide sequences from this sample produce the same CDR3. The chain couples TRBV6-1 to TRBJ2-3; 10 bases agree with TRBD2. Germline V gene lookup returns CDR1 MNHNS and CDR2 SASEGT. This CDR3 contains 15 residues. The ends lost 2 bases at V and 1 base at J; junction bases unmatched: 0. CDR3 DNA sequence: TGTGCCAGCAGTGAAACTAGCGGGGGCACAGATACGCAGTATTTT. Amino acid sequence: CASSETSGGTDTQYF.

In nucleotides, the CDR3 is TGCGCCAGCAGCTCTCAGGACGGTCGGGAGACCCAGTACTTC. It is translated as CASSSQDGRETQYF. V is TRBV5-1 and J is TRBJ2-5; D is uncertain. CDR1 and CDR2 from the germline V gene are SGHRS and YFSETQ. The V gene lost 3 bases and the J gene lost 5 bases, with 14 bases spanning the gap. This CDR3 has 14 amino acids. The variable domain in full, completed from reference TRBV5-1 and TRBJ2-5, reads KAGVTQTPRYLIKTRGQQVTLSCSPISGHRSVSWYQQTPGQGLQFLFEYFSETQRNKGNFPGRFSGRQFSNSRSEMNVSTLELGDSALYLCASSSQDGRETQYFGPGTRLLVL.

CDR3 protein: CAWSVAGGRGTQYF. CDR3 DNA: TGTGCCTGGAGTGTTGCGGGGGGGCGTGGGACCCAGTACTTC. The J gene is TRBJ2-5, the V gene TRBV30; TRBD2 matches at 9 bases. Losses at the gene ends were 0 bases for V and 7 bases for J; bases not matched to a gene: 6. CDR1 is GTSNPN, CDR2 SVGIG, per germline (reference sequence). The CDR3 is made up of 14 amino acids.

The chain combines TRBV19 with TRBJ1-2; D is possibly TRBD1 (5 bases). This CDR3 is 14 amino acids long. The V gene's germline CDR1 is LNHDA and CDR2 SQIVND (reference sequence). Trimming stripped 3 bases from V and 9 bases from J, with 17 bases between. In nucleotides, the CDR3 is TGTGCCAGTAGTATCGGTCGGGGGGGAAGTAGCTACACCTTC. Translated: CASSIGRGGSSYTF.

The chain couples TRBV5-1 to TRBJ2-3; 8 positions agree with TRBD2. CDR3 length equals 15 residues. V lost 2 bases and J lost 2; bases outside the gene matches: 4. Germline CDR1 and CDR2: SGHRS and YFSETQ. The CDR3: CASSFGRGDTDTQYF. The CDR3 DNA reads TGCGCCAGCAGCTTTGGGCGGGGGGACACAGATACGCAGTATTTT.

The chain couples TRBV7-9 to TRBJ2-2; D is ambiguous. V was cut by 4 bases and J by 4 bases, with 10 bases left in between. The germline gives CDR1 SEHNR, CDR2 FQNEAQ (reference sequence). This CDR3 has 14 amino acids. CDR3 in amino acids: CASSWSAATGELFF. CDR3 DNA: TGTGCCAGCAGCTGGTCCGCGGCCACCGGGGAGCTGTTTTTT.

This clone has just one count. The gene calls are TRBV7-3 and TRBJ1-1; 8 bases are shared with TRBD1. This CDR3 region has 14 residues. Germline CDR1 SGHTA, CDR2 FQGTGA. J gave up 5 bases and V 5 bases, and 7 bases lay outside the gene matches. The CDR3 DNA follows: TGTGCCAGCAGCCCTGCAGGGGGCATGACTGAAGCTTTCTTT. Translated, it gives CASSPAGGMTEAFF. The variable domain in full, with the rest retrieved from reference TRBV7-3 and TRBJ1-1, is GAGVSQTPSNKVTEKGKYVELRCDPISGHTALYWYRQSLGQGPEFLIYFQGTGAADDSGLPNDRFFAVRPEGSVSTLKIQRTERGDSAVYLCASSPAGGMTEAFFGQGTRLTVV.

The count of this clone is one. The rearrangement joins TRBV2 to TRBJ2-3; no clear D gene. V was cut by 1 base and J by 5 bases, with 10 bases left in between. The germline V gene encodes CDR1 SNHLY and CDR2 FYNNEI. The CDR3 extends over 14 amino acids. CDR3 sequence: CASSEDWLGDTQYF. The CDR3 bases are TGTGCCAGCAGTGAAGACTGGCTAGGAGATACGCAGTATTTT. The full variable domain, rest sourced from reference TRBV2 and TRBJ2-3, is EPEVTQTPSHQVTQMGQEVILRCVPISNHLYFYWYRQILGQKVEFLVSFYNNEISEKSEIFDDQFSVERPDGSNFTLKIRSTKLEDSAMYFCASSEDWLGDTQYFGPGTRLTVL.

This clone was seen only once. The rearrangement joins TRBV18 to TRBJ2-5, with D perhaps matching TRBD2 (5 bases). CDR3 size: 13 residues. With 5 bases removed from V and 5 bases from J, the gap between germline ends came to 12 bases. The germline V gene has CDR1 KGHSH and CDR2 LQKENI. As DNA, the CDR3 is TGTGCCAGCTCATCTGGGCCGGGGGAGACCCAGTACTTC. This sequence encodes CASSSGPGETQYF.

This CDR3 reads CASSKIGGQGVHEQYF. The CDR3 DNA follows: TGTGCCAGCAGCAAAATTGGTGGGCAGGGAGTCCACGAGCAGTACTTC. The V gene is TRBV21-1, the J gene TRBJ2-5. The J call is doubtful: the DNA matches TRBJ2-7 better. TRBV21-1 is a recognized pseudogene. The CDR3 sequence is 16 residues long.

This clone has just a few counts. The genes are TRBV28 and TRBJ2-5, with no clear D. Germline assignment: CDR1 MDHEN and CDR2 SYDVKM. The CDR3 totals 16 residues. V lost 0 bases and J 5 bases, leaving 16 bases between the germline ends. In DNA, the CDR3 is TGTGCCAGCAGTTTATGGGGCGCTTACCTGGGGGAGACCCAGTACTTC. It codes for CASSLWGAYLGETQYF.

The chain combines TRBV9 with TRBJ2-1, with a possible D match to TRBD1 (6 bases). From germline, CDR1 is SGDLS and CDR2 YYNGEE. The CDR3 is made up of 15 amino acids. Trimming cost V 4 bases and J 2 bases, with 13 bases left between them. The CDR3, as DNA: TGTGCCAGCAGCTCCACAGGGAGCCCCTACAATGAGCAGTTCTTC. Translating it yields CASSSTGSPYNEQFF.

The CDR3 sequence: CASSPRLAGVTDTQYF. CDR3 nucleotide sequence: TGTGCCAGCAGCCCGCGACTAGCGGGAGTGACCGATACGCAGTATTTT. The chain carries TRBV5-4 and TRBJ2-3; 12 bases align to TRBD2. The ends lost 4 bases at V and 6 bases at J; junction bases unmatched: 9. CDR3 length equals 16 residues. CDR1 is SGHNT and CDR2 is YYREEE in the germline V gene (reference sequence).

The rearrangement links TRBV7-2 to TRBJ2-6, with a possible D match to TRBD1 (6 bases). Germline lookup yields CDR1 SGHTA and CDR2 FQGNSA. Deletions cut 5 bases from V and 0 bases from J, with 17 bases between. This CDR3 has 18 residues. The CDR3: CASSPKGGFSSGANVLTF. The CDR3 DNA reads TGTGCCAGCAGCCCGAAAGGGGGTTTCAGCTCTGGGGCCAACGTCCTGACTTTC.

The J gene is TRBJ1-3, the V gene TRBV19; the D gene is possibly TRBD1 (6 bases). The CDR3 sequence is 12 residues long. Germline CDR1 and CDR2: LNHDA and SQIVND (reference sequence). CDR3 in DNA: TGTGCAGACATTAGGGGGGGAAACACCATATATTTT. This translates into CADIRGGNTIYF.

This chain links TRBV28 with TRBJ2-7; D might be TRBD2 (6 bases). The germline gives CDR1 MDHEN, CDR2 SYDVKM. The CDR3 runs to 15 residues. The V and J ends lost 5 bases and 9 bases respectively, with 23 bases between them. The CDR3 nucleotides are TGTGCCAGCAGTCCCGGGCCTACCCCATGGCGGGGGCAGTACTTC. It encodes CASSPGPTPWRGQYF.

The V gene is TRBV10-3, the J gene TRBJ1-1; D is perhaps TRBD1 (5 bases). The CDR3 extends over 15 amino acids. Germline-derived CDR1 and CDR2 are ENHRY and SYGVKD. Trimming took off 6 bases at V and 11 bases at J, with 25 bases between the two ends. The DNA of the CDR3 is TGTGCCATCAGCGGCCCGGGACCCTCCTTCGGTGACGCTTTCTTT. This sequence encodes CAISGPGPSFGDAFF.